This is a list of T cell receptor beta chains from one sample in a study of cytomegalovirus exposure and HLA in healthy donors. TCRdb's table, derived via immunoSEQ multiplex PCR, lists solely in-frame clones and lacks some. The table lists approximately 160,000 clones, about four fifths of them singletons. Material: PBMCs. The source of these receptors is a girl aged 5 to 17 in good health and CMV-seropositive. CDR3s include the opening cysteine and the closing phenylalanine or tryptophan.

J gene	V gene	CDR3 protein
TRBJ2-7	TRBV19	CASSIARTPSADEQYF
TRBJ2-7	TRBV7-6	CASSLGTGSSYEQYF
TRBJ1-2	TRBV19	CASSSYTGPYGYTF
TRBJ1-1	TRBV11-2	CASRVQGYTEAFF
TRBJ1-2	TRBV15	CATSNFAGRTGGGGYTF
TRBJ1-5	TRBV18	CASSPAGLINQPQHF
TRBJ2-1	TRBV5-1	CASKGNAGTVYNEQFF
TRBJ2-3	TRBV11-3	CASSPRDTDTQYF
TRBJ2-7	TRBV5-4	CASSLGGLGDEQYF
TRBJ1-2	TRBV5-5	CASSLGQGLYGYTF
TRBJ2-1	TRBV19	CASSNPPSGGANEQFF
TRBJ2-7	TRBV9	CASSVGQGGYEQYF
TRBJ1-1	TRBV11-3	CASSLGQGEMNTEAFF
TRBJ2-5	TRBV7-9	CASSPEGGGTQYF
TRBJ1-1	TRBV10-3	CAISEWDSPMNTEAFF
TRBJ1-2	TRBV7-9	CASSPKAGDWYGYTF
TRBJ2-7	TRBV18	CASSVAIVPSDEQYF
TRBJ1-5	TRBV2	CASRNRGIEQPQHF
TRBJ1-4	TRBV5-1	CASSPGTGNEKLFF
TRBJ1-1	TRBV5-6	CASRSGGTEAFF
TRBJ2-7	TRBV11-3	CASRGDTSEQYF
TRBJ1-1	TRBV19	CASSISDRTEAFF
TRBJ1-1	TRBV19	CASSLRTGWGHTEAFF
TRBJ2-7	TRBV6-5	CASSSHNRYEQYF
TRBJ1-5	TRBV19	CASSNQQGAINQPQHF
TRBJ1-2	TRBV27	CASSSVRNDYGYTF
TRBJ2-1	TRBV6-1	CASSEAATGINEQFF
TRBJ2-3	TRBV7-9	CSSSLSRQSTDTQYF
TRBJ2-2	TRBV6-1	CASRGGQGETGELFF
TRBJ2-1	TRBV2	CASRADLSSYNEQFF
TRBJ2-2	TRBV25-1	CASSGFRTRVNTGELFF
TRBJ1-1	TRBV9	CASSVQGATKEAFF
TRBJ1-2	TRBV30	CAWDRIYGYTF
TRBJ2-5	TRBV5-4	CASSLSGRTQLQTQYF
TRBJ1-5	TRBV14	CASSLLRDRSLLNQPQHF
TRBJ1-4	TRBV5-1	CASSSTGWNEKLFF
TRBJ1-2	TRBV27	CASGKGTGGYGYTF
TRBJ1-2	TRBV19	CASLQGAYGYTF
TRBJ1-1	TRBV5-1	CASSIRQLNTEAFF
TRBJ2-5	TRBV7-9	CASRSTSGGLETQYF
TRBJ2-3	TRBV7-2	CASSLARGATDTQYF
TRBJ1-2	TRBV9	CASSVGTGAGYTF
TRBJ2-7	TRBV20-1	CSASRGEQYF
TRBJ2-7	TRBV27	CASSFSDRGYEQYF
TRBJ2-4	TRBV27	CASSSTGTALAKNIQYF
TRBJ1-1	TRBV13	CASSLGTANEAFF
TRBJ2-3	TRBV27	CASSLSWRGGDTQYF
TRBJ2-3	TRBV5-1	CASSLPLAQGTDTQYF
TRBJ1-3	TRBV13	CASSLNGGYGNTIYF
TRBJ1-2	TRBV6-5	CASSRQGAGYGYTF
TRBJ2-3	TRBV6-6	CASESGVRDTQYF
TRBJ2-3	TRBV7-6	CASSSIAGVIISTDTQYF
TRBJ1-2	TRBV18	CASSRDNRGHNYGYTF
TRBJ2-7	TRBV6-5	CASSLGEGSYEQYF
TRBJ2-7	TRBV15	CATSGGGQGVYEQYF
TRBJ2-2	TRBV25-1	CASSLQGPVRELFF
TRBJ2-7	TRBV11-2	CASSEGQGRATYEQYF
TRBJ2-7	TRBV6-1	CASRSTGEGYEQYF
TRBJ1-2	TRBV5-8	CASSLQGTYGYTF